This TCR beta chain emerged from a study of blood T cell repertoires in COVID-19. Study-wide context: Sites in the United States, Italy and Spain provided acute and convalescent COVID-19 samples. T cells, B-cell-depleted T cells, or PBMCs provided the cDNA or gDNA that served as material.

The ends were cut back, 1 base at V and 5 bases at J, with 18 bases in the middle. Germline V lookup: CDR1 SGHVS, CDR2 FQNEAQ. CDR3 length: 17 residues. Measured with immunoSEQ multiplex PCR; TCRdb has only the in-frame clones, and not every one. The data show 20,000 to 25,000 clones, less than 90% seen once. The sequenced sample consisted of peripheral blood. This receptor was identified in a man aged 35-49 years with acute or convalescent COVID-19. V gene TRBV7-8 combines with J gene TRBJ1-5; maybe TRBD1 (6 bases). The CDR3 sequence: CASSLVSGAGVYQPQHF. The CDR3 DNA reads TGTGCCAGCAGCTTAGTATCAGGGGCCGGGGTATATCAGCCCCAGCATTTT.